This record covers a single TCR beta chain. Its cognate antigen is unknown. The CDR3 loop spans 12 amino acids. CDR1 and CDR2 (germline): MDHEN, SYDVKM. With 4 bases removed from V and 12 bases from J, the gap between germline ends came to 13 bases. In the naive CD8 group, cells lacked CD45RO and were positively selected for CCR7, so terminally differentiated effector memory CD45RA+ cells were left out. The assay ran at deep level. In the original workflow: Junction-only immunoSEQ sequences carried no quality scores, so filtering differed. Measured with immunoSEQ multiplex PCR; TCRdb has only the in-frame clones, and not every one. That table furnishes V, J and clone size, whereas the DNA furnished D and trimming. Of some 2,000,000 clones in the sample, approximately 94% were seen once. The sample originates from a study of shared clonotypes between healthy human individuals. The study's findings and limits: Shared across a few donors were about 4.6% of the naive CD4 clonotypes.

The clonotype comes from a man between 18 and 35 years old in good health. The sequenced sample was naive CD8+ T cells sorted from blood. J is TRBJ1-5 and V is TRBV28; maybe TRBD1 (5 bases). CDR3 nucleotide sequence: TGTGCCAGCAGTTGGGGGGGAAGGGACCAGCATTTT. Translated: CASSWGGRDQHF. Together with reference TRBV28 and TRBJ1-5, the CDR3 gives the full variable domain: DVKVTQSSRYLVKRTGEKVFLECVQDMDHENMFWYRQDPGLGLRLIYFSYDVKMKEKGDIPEGYSVSREKKERFSLILESASTNQTSMYLCASSWGGRDQHFGDGTRLSIL.